Shown below are 13 T cell receptor beta chains from a single sample sequenced in a study of regulatory T cells in long-lasting Graves disease. iRepertoire HTBI primers and Arm-PCR of CDR3 regions built TCR beta libraries. TCRdb itself ran the multiplex PCR reads through MiXCR, one entry per CDR3 protein. The sample lists about 610,000 distinct CDR3 sequences; 15% to 20% were seen once. Time point described: newly diagnosed GD, antithyroid drugs for less than 3 months. Extracted PBMC RNA gave rise to the TCR library. These data also formed part of another study, on T cells in Graves' hyperthyroidism and ophthalmopathy.

The sequencing used peripheral blood mononuclear cells (PBMCs), collected at new diagnosis, from a patient treated with antithyroid drugs. The receptors derive from a man aged 18 to 29 with Graves disease.

This rearrangement joins TRBV19 to TRBJ1-5; 11 bases fit TRBD1. This CDR3 has 16 residues. V lost 5 bases to trimming and J lost 6 bases; unmatched junction nucleotides: 9. The V gene's germline CDR1 is LNHDA and CDR2 SQIVND (reference sequence). This chain's CDR3 is CASSLTGTGGRQPQHF. DNA for the CDR3: TGTGCCAGTAGTCTAACCGGGACAGGGGGGCGTCAGCCCCAGCATTTT.

This clonotype was counted ten times or more. The chain carries TRBV18 and TRBJ2-3; 7 bases line up with TRBD2. V shed 5 bases and J 0 bases; nucleotides not matched to a gene: 2. This CDR3 contains 14 residues. Germline V CDR1 and CDR2: KGHSH, LQKENI. This CDR3 is CASSETSSTDTQYF. The DNA of the CDR3 is TGTGCCAGCTCAGAGACTAGCAGCACAGATACGCAGTATTTT.

This clonotype appeared many times. The rearrangement joins TRBV28 to TRBJ2-4, with D tentatively TRBD2 (5 bases). The CDR3 has 16 residues. From germline, CDR1 is MDHEN and CDR2 SYDVKM. Deletions cut 5 bases from V and 0 bases from J, with 14 bases between. The chain's CDR3 is CASSLPREPAKNIQYF. The CDR3 region has the DNA TGTGCCAGCAGTCTACCCCGGGAACCAGCCAAAAACATTCAGTACTTC.

The table lists this clonotype with many counts. Here the CDR3 reads CASSAAGSAEAFF. CDR3 nucleotide sequence: TGTGCCAGCAGCGCGGCCGGGAGCGCTGAAGCTTTCTTT. The chain recombines TRBV7-6 with TRBJ1-1, with unresolved D. CDR3 length equals 13 residues. Per the germline V gene, CDR1 is SGHVS and CDR2 is FNYEAQ. The V gene lost 5 bases and the J gene lost 6 bases, with 13 bases spanning the gap.

This clonotype has a handful of counts. The chain has TRBV29-1 and TRBJ1-4, with TRBD1 as a possible D gene (5 bases). CDR1 is SQVTM, CDR2 ANQGSEA, per germline. The germline V and J ends were trimmed by 4 bases and 10 bases, with 16 bases remaining between them. The CDR3 spans 13 residues. In DNA form, the CDR3 reads TGCAGCGTTGGGGAAGGGGTTGGTGTAAAACTGTTTTTT. Its translation: CSVGEGVGVKLFF.

This clonotype was detected ten times or more. The V gene is TRBV6-5, the J gene TRBJ2-5, with 8 bases matching TRBD2. The CDR3 covers 16 residues. V trimming: 2 bases; J trimming: 4 bases; junction bases outside the gene matches: 9. Germline V CDR1 and CDR2: MNHEY, SVGAGI. CDR3 amino acids: CASSYPSREGRETQYF. CDR3 nucleotide sequence: TGTGCCAGCAGTTACCCGTCACGGGAGGGAAGAGAGACCCAGTACTTC.

This rearrangement joins TRBV30 to TRBJ2-7; no definite D call. Germline CDR1 is GTSNPN and CDR2 is SVGIG (reference sequence). Trimming took 3 bases from V and 2 from J, leaving 11 bases between them. This CDR3 comprises 13 residues. Here the CDR3 reads CAWRNRAAYEQYF. In DNA form, the CDR3 reads TGTGCCTGGAGGAACCGGGCCGCCTACGAGCAGTACTTC.

This sequence joins TRBV29-1 and TRBJ2-4, with 7 nucleotides matching TRBD2. V shed 6 bases and J 7 bases; nucleotides not matched to a gene: 12. This CDR3 is built from 14 residues. Germline V gene lookup returns CDR1 SQVTM and CDR2 ANQGSEA. The CDR3 DNA reads TGCAGCGTCCCGGGGGGACCTAACCTTAACATTCAGTACTTC. Translated, it gives CSVPGGPNLNIQYF.

V is TRBV10-3 and J is TRBJ2-7, with 9 bases fitting TRBD1. V was clipped by 9 bases and J by 1 base; unmatched bases: 4. The CDR3 is 13 residues long. Germline CDR1 ENHRY, CDR2 SYGVKD. The CDR3 loop reads CAMRTGESYEQYF. CDR3 bases: TGTGCCATGAGGACAGGGGAGTCCTACGAGCAGTACTTC.

This clonotype was seen at least ten times. This chain uses TRBV12-3 or TRBV12-4 with TRBJ2-7, with a possible D match to TRBD1 (5 bases). Trimming pared 5 bases from V and 2 bases from J, leaving 16 bases between. The CDR3 sequence is 15 residues long. The CDR3 DNA follows: TGTGCCAGCAGTCCCCCAGGGATTTTCCCCTACGAGCAGTACTTC. Translation: CASSPPGIFPYEQYF.

This rearrangement joins TRBV6-1 to TRBJ2-5; D is possibly TRBD1 (5 bases). This CDR3 contains 14 residues. CDR1 and CDR2 (germline): MNHNS, SASEGT. Trimming took off 5 bases at V and 3 bases at J, with 13 bases between the two ends. Here the CDR3 reads CASSLPDSKETQYF. The CDR3 DNA sequence: TGTGCCAGCAGTCTCCCCGACAGTAAAGAGACCCAGTACTTC.

Points on this clonotype: A much larger clonotype is one base distant, so this may be a read error. The chain employs TRBV2 and TRBJ1-1, with D hard to call. Germline V gene lookup returns CDR1 SNHLY and CDR2 FYNNEI. The CDR3 loop spans 12 amino acids. CDR3 in amino acids: CAGRAMSDEAFF. The CDR3 nucleotides are TGTGCCGGCAGAGCAATGAGTGATGAAGCTTTCTTT. The variable domain in full, completed from reference TRBV2 and TRBJ1-1, reads EPEVTQTPSHQVTQMGQEVILRCVPISNHLYFYWYRQILGQKVEFLVSFYNNEISEKSEIFDDQFSVERPDGSNFTLKIRSTKLEDSAMYFCAGRAMSDEAFFGQGTRLTVV.

The rearrangement links TRBV19 to TRBJ2-3; D call uncertain. The assigned J gene may be wrong: the sequence end matches TRBJ2-7 better. CDR3 length: 13 amino acids. The germline V gene encodes CDR1 LNHDA and CDR2 SQIVND (reference sequence). DNA of the CDR3: TGTGCCAGTAGTATAAGCATCTCCTACGAGCAGTACTTC. Residues: CASSISISYEQYF.